This TCR beta chain was documented in a study of regulatory T cells in long-lasting Graves disease. Study observations and caveats: With persistent disease, TRBV28, TRBJ1-2 and TRBJ2-5 were the favored segments.

CDR3 regions were amplified by Arm-PCR using iRepertoire HTBI primers to build TCR beta libraries. A single record per CDR3 protein comes from TCRdb applying MiXCR to the multiplex PCR reads. The repertoire consists of 400,000 to 450,000 distinct CDR3 sequences, with 23% occurring once and the leading ten covering over 25%. Time point indicated: persistent/refractory GD, antithyroid drugs over 5 years with positive TRAb. Scientists built the TCR library using RNA that was extracted from PBMCs. The V gene's germline CDR1 is SGDLS and CDR2 YYNGEE. This CDR3 has 15 residues. The V and J ends lost 4 bases and 2 bases, in that order; junction bases with no gene match: 6. The table lists this clonotype with a few counts. Its antigen is unidentified.

The chain combines TRBV9 with TRBJ2-7, with TRBD1 matching 10 bases. Material: peripheral blood mononuclear cells (PBMCs), obtained when the disease was refractory, from a patient treated with antithyroid drugs. The TCR was taken from a female donor with Graves disease. The CDR3 DNA reads as TGTGCCAGCAGCATAGGGGACAGGGGTCCCTACGAGCAGTACTTC. Its protein is CASSIGDRGPYEQYF.